These T cell receptor beta chains were read from a single sample in a study of control samples from healthy donors and cancer patients. Some clones are missing from TCRdb's copy, which holds only in-frame ones; the method was immunoSEQ multiplex PCR. This sample has 100,000 to 120,000 clones; approximately 88% occur once, and the top ten carry roughly 4%. The sequenced material came from PBMCs. Receptors were obtained from a woman between 55 and 75 years old with lung cancer. Both conserved end residues are part of each CDR3. D genes are given only for firm matches. Expanded clones are given a class, and other clones once, few, many or no size at all.

cdr3_aa	cdr3_nt	v_call	j_call	d_call	clone_size
CASSEVRGANVLTF	TGTGCCAGCAGTGAGGTGAGGGGGGCCAACGTCCTGACTTTC	TRBV2	TRBJ2-6	NA	NA
CASSPSGGSYNEQFF	TGTGCCAGCAGCCCGAGCGGGGGCTCCTACAATGAGCAGTTCTTC	TRBV7-9	TRBJ2-1	TRBD2	NA
CASSDSPGDTEAFF	TGTGCCAGCAGTGACTCACCGGGGGACACTGAAGCTTTCTTT	TRBV6-4	TRBJ1-1	NA	NA
CASSLPHRGQYEQYF	TGTGCCAGCAGCCTCCCCCACAGGGGTCAATACGAGCAGTACTTC	TRBV13	TRBJ2-7	TRBD1	few
CVSSEVRTFSTSYNEQFF	TGTGTCAGCAGTGAAGTTCGGACTTTTTCGACCTCCTACAATGAGCAGTTCTTC	TRBV2	TRBJ2-1	NA	NA
CASSRPARAGDDTQYF	TGTGCCAGCAGCAGACCCGCCAGGGCGGGGGACGATACGCAGTATTTT	TRBV21-1	TRBJ2-3	NA	NA
CASSLGAVTDTQYF	TGTGCCAGCAGCTTAGGAGCGGTCACAGATACGCAGTATTTT	TRBV7-3	TRBJ2-3	NA	NA
CASSEGGGNMNTEAFF	TGTGCCAGCAGTGAAGGGGGGGGAAACATGAACACTGAAGCTTTCTTT	TRBV2	TRBJ1-1	NA	NA
CASSPPGGGRNQPQHF	TGTGCCAGCAGCCCCCCGGGGGGGGGACGCAATCAGCCCCAGCATTTT	TRBV7-6	TRBJ1-5	NA	NA
CASSYRLAGGHQETQYF	TGTGCCAGCAGTTACCGGCTAGCGGGGGGGCACCAAGAGACCCAGTACTTC	TRBV6-2/TRBV6-3	TRBJ2-5	TRBD2	NA
CAWTPSGPFGGYTF	TGTGCCTGGACCCCGTCAGGTCCTTTTGGTGGCTACACCTTC	TRBV30	TRBJ1-2	NA	NA